What follows are 11 T cell receptor beta chains derived from one specimen sequenced in a study of human T cells and chemical hapten exposure. TCRdb called the RACE reads again in MiXCR, with one record for every CDR3 protein. The repertoire has tens of thousands of distinct CDR3 sequences, 8.5% of them found once; the top ten carry around 3%. Time point denoted: patch test 2, 6 weeks after DPC sensitization. Specified treatment: therapeutic diphenylcyclopropenone sensitization with weekly scalp DPC. This sample comprised whole blood, obtained in connection with sensitization to the hapten diphenylcyclopropenone (DPC). These receptors all come from a woman aged 50 to 65 with alopecia areata. Some clones in this sample may be carry-over from other donors' samples.

This clonotype appeared a few times. The chain employs TRBV7-9 and TRBJ2-1; D possibly corresponds to TRBD2 (6 bases). The germline gives CDR1 SEHNR, CDR2 FQNEAQ (reference sequence). CDR3 size: 15 residues. Trimming removed 3 bases at V and 4 bases at J, with 13 bases between. The CDR3 sequence is CASSFPHGGYNEQFF. The DNA of the CDR3 is TGTGCCAGCAGCTTCCCTCATGGAGGGTACAATGAGCAGTTCTTC. The variable domain in full, completed from reference TRBV7-9 and TRBJ2-1, reads DTGVSQNPRHKITKRGQNVTFRCDPISEHNRLYWYRQTLGQGPEFLTYFQNEAQLEKSRLLSDRFSAERPKGSFSTLEIQRTEQGDSAMYLCASSFPHGGYNEQFFGPGTRLTVL.

The sample holds a few counts of this clonotype. This rearrangement joins TRBV7-6 to TRBJ2-3; D is undetermined. Germline CDR1 and CDR2: SGHVS and FNYEAQ. The CDR3 consists of 17 residues. Between the trimmed V and J ends, which lost 5 bases and 0 bases, there was a span of 18 bases. CDR3 sequence: CASSPEVAPKSTDTQYF. As DNA, the CDR3 is TGTGCCAGCAGCCCAGAGGTGGCACCGAAAAGCACAGATACGCAGTATTTT.

In the case of this clonotype: One base away lies a much larger clone, so this may be a sequencing read error. The chain is built from TRBV6-5 and TRBJ1-1; D remains ambiguous. Germline assignment: CDR1 MNHEY and CDR2 SVGAGI. V lost 6 bases and J lost 11, with 13 bases in between. There are 11 residues in the CDR3. In nucleotides, the CDR3 is TGTGCCAGCAGCTGGGTAAATAAGGCTTTCTTT. Protein product: CASSWVNKAFF.

This clonotype appeared many times. The rearrangement joins TRBV29-1 to TRBJ1-1; D remains unclear. The V and J ends lost 3 bases and 1 base respectively, with 3 bases between them. The CDR3 totals 11 residues. Germline V gene sequence: CDR1 SQVTM, CDR2 ANQGSEA. CDR3: CSVDKNTEAFF. The DNA of the CDR3 is TGCAGCGTTGACAAGAACACTGAAGCTTTCTTT.

This clonotype has ten or more counts. V is TRBV3-1 and J is TRBJ2-3, with TRBD2 identical over 12 bases. The CDR3 runs 16 residues. V lost 4 bases and J lost 0; bases outside the gene matches: 2. CDR1 is LGHDT and CDR2 is YNNKEL in the germline V gene (reference sequence). CDR3 coding DNA: TGTGCCAGCAGCCGGACTAGCGGGGTTAGCACAGATACGCAGTATTTT. Translating it yields CASSRTSGVSTDTQYF.

This clonotype was observed a handful of times. The CDR3, as DNA: TGTGCCAGCAGTCTTCAGGGTTTCTGGAATCAGCCCCAGCATTTT. Its protein product is CASSLQGFWNQPQHF. The chain is built from TRBV28 and TRBJ1-5; D perhaps matches TRBD1 (5 bases). This CDR3 has 15 residues. Trimming cost V 5 bases and J 4 bases, with 15 bases left between them. The V gene's germline CDR1 is MDHEN and CDR2 SYDVKM.

J is TRBJ1-2 and V is TRBV13; no definite D call. Germline CDR1 is PRHDT and CDR2 is FYEKMQ (reference sequence). V dropped 3 bases and J dropped 8 bases, with 13 bases sitting between them. CDR3 length equals 13 residues. The CDR3 loop reads CASSFGGQTGYTF. The CDR3 DNA reads as TGTGCCAGCAGCTTTGGAGGGCAAACCGGCTACACCTTC.

This chain uses TRBV6-5 with TRBJ2-3; 8 bases align to TRBD1. The CDR3 sequence is 18 residues long. Per the germline V gene, CDR1 is MNHEY and CDR2 is SVGAGI. The V gene end was trimmed by 9 bases and the J gene end by 0 bases; junction bases not matched to a gene: 17. DNA for the CDR3: TGTGCCAGTCAACCGGGACAGGCGACTCCTCTTAGCACAGATACGCAGTATTTT. It yields the protein CASQPGQATPLSTDTQYF.

V and J are TRBV20-1 and TRBJ1-3; possible D gene TRBD1, 6 bases. Trimming left V 0 bases short and J 3 bases short, with 9 bases between. CDR3 size: 14 residues. Germline loops: CDR1 DFQATT, CDR2 SNEGSKA (reference sequence). The CDR3 DNA sequence: TGCAGTGCTAGAGAAGGGGGGAGTGGAAACACCATATATTTT. This translates into CSAREGGSGNTIYF.

J is TRBJ1-4 and V is TRBV29-1; D is undetermined. Germline V gene sequence: CDR1 SQVTM, CDR2 ANQGSEA. The CDR3 is made up of 10 amino acids. Trimming stripped 5 bases from V and 8 bases from J, with 6 bases between. The CDR3 DNA reads as TGCAGCGTTTACGGGGAAAAACTGTTTTTT. This codes for CSVYGEKLFF.

This clonotype was counted only a few times. The chain is built from TRBV5-1 and TRBJ2-3; a weak D match, TRBD1 (6 bases). Germline V lookup: CDR1 SGHRS, CDR2 YFSETQ. V was shortened by 4 bases and J by 5 bases, with 17 bases between the two germline ends. The CDR3 spans 15 residues. The CDR3 protein is CASSEQGPLGDTQYF. The DNA for the CDR3 is TGCGCCAGCAGCGAACAGGGTCCTTTGGGAGATACGCAGTATTTT.